This T cell receptor beta chain was found in a study of human T cells and chemical hapten exposure. Study information: The study sensitized with 2% DPC on an approximately 2 cm by approximately 2 cm patch of upper inner arm skin. Study-wide points: While controls formed fewer of them, expanded TCRs formed significantly more large CDR3 similarity clusters. Counts of expanded TCRs (at PT1) showed a positive correlation with patch test score.

The time point is: patch test 1, 2 weeks after DPC sensitization. Regarding treatment: therapeutic diphenylcyclopropenone sensitization with weekly scalp DPC. Extraction yielded total RNA from whole blood (unfractionated). This clonotype was detected many times. Antigen unknown. TCRdb redid the calling of the RACE reads with MiXCR, one entry per CDR3 protein. This sample yields about 37,000 distinct CDR3 sequences, of which 5.5% to 8% are seen a single time; roughly 9.2% belongs to the top ten. Trimming left V 1 base short and J 2 bases short, with 9 bases between. This CDR3 comprises 15 residues. The sequence came from a woman in her twenties or thirties with alopecia areata. Some clones in this sample may be carry-over from other donors' samples. The material sequenced was whole blood, taken in connection with sensitization to the hapten diphenylcyclopropenone (DPC). The chain is built from TRBV12-3 or TRBV12-4 and TRBJ1-5; D remains ambiguous. The CDR3: CASSLGRARNQPQHF. CDR3 bases: TGTGCCAGCAGTTTAGGAAGGGCTCGCAATCAGCCCCAGCATTTT.